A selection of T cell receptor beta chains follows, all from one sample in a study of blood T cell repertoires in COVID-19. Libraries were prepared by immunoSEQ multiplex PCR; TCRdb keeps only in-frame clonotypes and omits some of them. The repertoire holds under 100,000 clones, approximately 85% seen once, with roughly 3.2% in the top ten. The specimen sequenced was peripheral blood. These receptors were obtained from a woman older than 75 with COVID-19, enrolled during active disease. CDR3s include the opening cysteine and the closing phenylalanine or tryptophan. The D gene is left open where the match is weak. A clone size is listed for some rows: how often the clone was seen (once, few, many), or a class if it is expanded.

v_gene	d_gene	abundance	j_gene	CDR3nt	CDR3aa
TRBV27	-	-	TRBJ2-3	TGTGCCAGCAGTTTTTGGCAGGGCGAGCCAGATACGCAGTATTTT	CASSFWQGEPDTQYF
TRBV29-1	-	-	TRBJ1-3	TGCAGCGTCCTGCGGGATGGAAACACCATATATTTT	CSVLRDGNTIYF
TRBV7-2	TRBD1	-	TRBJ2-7	TGTGCCAGCAGCCCGTCGGGACAGACAGGCTACGAGCAGTACTTC	CASSPSGQTGYEQYF
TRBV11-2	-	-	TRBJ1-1	TGTGCCAGCAGCTTTGGCCTGAACACTGAAGCTTTCTTT	CASSFGLNTEAFF
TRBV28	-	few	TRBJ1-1	TGTGCCAGCAGTCGTGGGGGCAGGGACACTGAAGCTTTCTTT	CASSRGGRDTEAFF
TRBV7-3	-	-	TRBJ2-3	TGTGCCAGCACTCGGACCAGCGGGGATACGCAGTATTTT	CASTRTSGDTQYF
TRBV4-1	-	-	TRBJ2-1	TGCGCCAGCAGCCGATACAGCTCCTACAATGAGCAGTTCTTC	CASSRYSSYNEQFF
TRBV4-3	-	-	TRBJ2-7	TGCGCCAGCAGCCAAGATCGGGTACTCACCTACGAGCAGTACTTC	CASSQDRVLTYEQYF
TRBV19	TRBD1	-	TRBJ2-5	TGTGCCAGTAGTACAGGGGGCCAAGAGACCCAGTACTTC	CASSTGGQETQYF
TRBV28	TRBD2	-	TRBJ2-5	TGTGCCAGCAATCCTAGCGGGAGAGTCAGGGAGACCCAGTACTTC	CASNPSGRVRETQYF
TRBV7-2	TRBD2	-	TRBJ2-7	TGTGCCAGCAGCTTAAGGGGACTAGCGATTAACGAGCAGTACTTC	CASSLRGLAINEQYF
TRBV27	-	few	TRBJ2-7	TGTGCCAGCAAAAGAGACGAGCAGTACTTC	CASKRDEQYF
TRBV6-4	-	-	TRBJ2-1	TGTGCCAGCAGTGACTCGTGGCGGCTCAAAGAGCAGTTCTTC	CASSDSWRLKEQFF
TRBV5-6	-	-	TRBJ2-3	TGTGCCAGCAGCTTGAATGTAGGGGCCGGCACAGATACGCAGTATTTT	CASSLNVGAGTDTQYF
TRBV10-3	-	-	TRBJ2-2	TGTGCCATCAGTGCCCCAGAGTACAGAGCTGTGGACACCGGGGAGCTGTTTTTT	CAISAPEYRAVDTGELFF
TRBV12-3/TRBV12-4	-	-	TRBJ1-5	TGTGCCAGCAGTTTAGGGGGCTACCAGCCCCAGCATTTT	CASSLGGYQPQHF
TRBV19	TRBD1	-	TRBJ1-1	TGTGCCAGTATTGACAGGGGACTCATGAACACTGAAGCTTTCTTT	CASIDRGLMNTEAFF
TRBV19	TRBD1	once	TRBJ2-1	TGTGCCAGTAGTATAGTTGGTCCAAGGGGGCTGGGGGAGCAGTTCTTC	CASSIVGPRGLGEQFF
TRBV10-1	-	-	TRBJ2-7	TGCGCCAGCAGTCGACCCGGGGGAGGCTTCGAGCAGTACTTC	CASSRPGGGFEQYF
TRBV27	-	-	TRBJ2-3	TGTGCCAGCAGCAGACGAGGGCTCACAGATACGCAGTATTTT	CASSRRGLTDTQYF
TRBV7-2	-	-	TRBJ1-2	TGTGCCAGCAGCTTAGGGAACAGGGATGCTGGCTACACCTTC	CASSLGNRDAGYTF
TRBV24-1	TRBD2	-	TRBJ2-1	TGTGCCACCAGTGGGCCGGGACTAGCGGGAGGGAAAACCTACAATGAGCAGTTCTTC	CATSGPGLAGGKTYNEQFF
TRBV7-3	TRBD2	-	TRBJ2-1	TGTGCCAGCAGCTCGTTGACTAGCGGGAGGGCCTTGTACAATGAGCAGTTCTTC	CASSSLTSGRALYNEQFF
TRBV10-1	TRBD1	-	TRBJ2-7	TGCGCCAGCAGTGACTTTAGGGACAGCTTCTACGAGCAGTACTTC	CASSDFRDSFYEQYF
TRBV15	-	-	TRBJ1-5	TGTGCCACCAGCAGAGATTCCCAGGGGATGGGATCGAATCAGCCCCAGCATTTT	CATSRDSQGMGSNQPQHF
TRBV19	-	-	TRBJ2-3	TGTGCCAGTAGTTTAGGACACCACACAGATACGCAGTATTTT	CASSLGHHTDTQYF
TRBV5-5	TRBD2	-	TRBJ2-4	TGTGCCAGCAGTCCCGGACTAGCGGGGGGCCTAGCCAAAAACATTCAGTACTTC	CASSPGLAGGLAKNIQYF
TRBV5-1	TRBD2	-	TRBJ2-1	TGCGCCAGCAGCTCCGTTCTAGCGGGAGTAACATATGAGCAGTTCTTC	CASSSVLAGVTYEQFF
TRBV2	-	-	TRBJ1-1	TGTGCCAGCAGTGAACAGGGATCAGGGAACACTGAAGCTTTCTTT	CASSEQGSGNTEAFF
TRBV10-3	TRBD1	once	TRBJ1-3	TGTGCCACCAGACAGGGGGCTGGAAACACCATATATTTT	CATRQGAGNTIYF
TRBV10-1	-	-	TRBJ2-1	TGCGCCAGCAGCGAGAACTTTGAGCAGTTCTTC	CASSENFEQFF
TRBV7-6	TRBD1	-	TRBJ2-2	TGTGCCAGCAGCCTTGAAATTCGGGACAGGGTTTATCCCGGGGAGCTGTTTTTT	CASSLEIRDRVYPGELFF
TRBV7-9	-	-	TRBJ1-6	TGTGCCAGCAGCTTAAACAGGGTGAATTCACCCCTCCACTTT	CASSLNRVNSPLHF
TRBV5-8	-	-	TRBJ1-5	TGTGCCAGCACCTATCGTAGAGATCAGCCCCAGCATTTT	CASTYRRDQPQHF
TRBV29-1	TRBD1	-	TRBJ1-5	TGCAGCGTCCAGGGGGCCTGGAATCAGCCCCAGCATTTT	CSVQGAWNQPQHF
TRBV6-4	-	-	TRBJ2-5	TGTGCCAGCAGCCCCGGAGGGGCCCAAGAGACCCAGTACTTC	CASSPGGAQETQYF
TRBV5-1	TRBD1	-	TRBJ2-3	TGCGCCAGCAGCTTACAGGGGCGCACAGATACGCAGTATTTT	CASSLQGRTDTQYF
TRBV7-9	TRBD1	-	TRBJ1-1	TGTGCCAGCAGCTTCTGGGCAGGGGGTTACACTGAAGCTTTCTTT	CASSFWAGGYTEAFF
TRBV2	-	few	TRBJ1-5	TGTGCCAGCAGTGGGGCCTCCGGACAAGCAGGCAGGAAGCCCCAGCATTTT	CASSGASGQAGRKPQHF
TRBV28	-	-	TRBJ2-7	TGTGCCAGCAGTCCGCCTATGGGGGGACCCTACGAGCAGTACTTC	CASSPPMGGPYEQYF
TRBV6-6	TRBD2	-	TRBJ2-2	TGTGCCAGCAGCAAACTGTACCAGACTAGCGGGAGGGCGAACACCGGGGAGCTGTTTTTT	CASSKLYQTSGRANTGELFF
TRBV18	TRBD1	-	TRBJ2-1	TGTGCCAGCTCACTTGTTACAGGGGTTAGTGAGCAGTTCTTC	CASSLVTGVSEQFF
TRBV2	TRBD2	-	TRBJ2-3	TGTGCCAGCAGGAGACTAGCGGGAGAGGATACGCAGTATTTT	CASRRLAGEDTQYF
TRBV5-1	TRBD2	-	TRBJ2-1	TGCGCCACCTCCGAGCGGGAGAGTCAGTACAATGAGCAGTTCTTC	CATSERESQYNEQFF
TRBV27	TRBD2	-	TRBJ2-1	TGTGCCAGCAGTGTATTTGGGACTAGGACCTACAATGAGCAGTTCTTC	CASSVFGTRTYNEQFF
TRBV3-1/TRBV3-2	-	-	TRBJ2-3	TGTGCCAGCAGCCGAGCCCGAGACTTCCTTATGGATACGCAGTATTTT	CASSRARDFLMDTQYF
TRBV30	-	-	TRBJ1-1	TGTGCCTGGAGGGGAAAAGGGGCTTTGAACACTGAAGCTTTCTTT	CAWRGKGALNTEAFF
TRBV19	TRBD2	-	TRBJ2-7	TGTGCCAGTCGACTCAGCGGGAGTAAGTACGAGCAGTACTTC	CASRLSGSKYEQYF
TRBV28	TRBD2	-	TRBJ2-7	TGTGCCAGCAGTACTATAGACCGGCGCGGGACTAGCGGGGGGCTTTTCTACGAGCAGTACTTC	CASSTIDRRGTSGGLFYEQYF
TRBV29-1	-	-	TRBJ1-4	TGCAGCGTGGGGGGGCTTTCTAATGAAAAACTGTTTTTT	CSVGGLSNEKLFF
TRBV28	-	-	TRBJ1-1	TGTGCCAGCCTAACGACAGGCTGGAACACTGAAGCTTTCTTT	CASLTTGWNTEAFF
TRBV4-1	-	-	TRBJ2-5	TGCGCCAGCAGCATACAGGTCCTTGGGGAGACCCAGTACTTC	CASSIQVLGETQYF
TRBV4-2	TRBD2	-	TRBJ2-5	TGTGCCAGCAGCCAGGATCCTAGCGGGCGAGGCCTAGAGACCCAGTACTTC	CASSQDPSGRGLETQYF